This T cell receptor beta chain was identified in a study of cytomegalovirus exposure and HLA in healthy donors. The PCR was carried out with 60 Vbeta primers and 13 Jbeta primers. The protocol was immunoSEQ multiplex PCR, while the TCRdb copy is restricted to in-frame clones and leaves out a portion. Of about 93,000 clones in the sample, 82% were seen once. Whole-study results and caveats: Previously analyzed data showed that most TCR beta V segments were productive at a frequency of about 87% or about 30%. V- and J-gene trimming of TCR beta was linked (in a later analysis) to a missense DCLRE1C variant.

The V and J ends lost 7 bases and 2 bases, in that order; junction bases with no gene match: 12. Germline CDR1 SGDLS, CDR2 YYNGEE. The CDR3 is 16 amino acids. The sample holds one count of this clone. Its specificity is unknown. The chain uses TRBV9 and TRBJ2-3; 8 nucleotides match TRBD2. The sequence came from a man aged 50 or older in good health and CMV-seronegative. The sample taken for sequencing was PBMCs. This CDR3 is CASGGGQREHTDTQYF. CDR3 nucleotide sequence: TGTGCCAGCGGGGGGGGCCAGCGGGAGCACACAGATACGCAGTATTTT.